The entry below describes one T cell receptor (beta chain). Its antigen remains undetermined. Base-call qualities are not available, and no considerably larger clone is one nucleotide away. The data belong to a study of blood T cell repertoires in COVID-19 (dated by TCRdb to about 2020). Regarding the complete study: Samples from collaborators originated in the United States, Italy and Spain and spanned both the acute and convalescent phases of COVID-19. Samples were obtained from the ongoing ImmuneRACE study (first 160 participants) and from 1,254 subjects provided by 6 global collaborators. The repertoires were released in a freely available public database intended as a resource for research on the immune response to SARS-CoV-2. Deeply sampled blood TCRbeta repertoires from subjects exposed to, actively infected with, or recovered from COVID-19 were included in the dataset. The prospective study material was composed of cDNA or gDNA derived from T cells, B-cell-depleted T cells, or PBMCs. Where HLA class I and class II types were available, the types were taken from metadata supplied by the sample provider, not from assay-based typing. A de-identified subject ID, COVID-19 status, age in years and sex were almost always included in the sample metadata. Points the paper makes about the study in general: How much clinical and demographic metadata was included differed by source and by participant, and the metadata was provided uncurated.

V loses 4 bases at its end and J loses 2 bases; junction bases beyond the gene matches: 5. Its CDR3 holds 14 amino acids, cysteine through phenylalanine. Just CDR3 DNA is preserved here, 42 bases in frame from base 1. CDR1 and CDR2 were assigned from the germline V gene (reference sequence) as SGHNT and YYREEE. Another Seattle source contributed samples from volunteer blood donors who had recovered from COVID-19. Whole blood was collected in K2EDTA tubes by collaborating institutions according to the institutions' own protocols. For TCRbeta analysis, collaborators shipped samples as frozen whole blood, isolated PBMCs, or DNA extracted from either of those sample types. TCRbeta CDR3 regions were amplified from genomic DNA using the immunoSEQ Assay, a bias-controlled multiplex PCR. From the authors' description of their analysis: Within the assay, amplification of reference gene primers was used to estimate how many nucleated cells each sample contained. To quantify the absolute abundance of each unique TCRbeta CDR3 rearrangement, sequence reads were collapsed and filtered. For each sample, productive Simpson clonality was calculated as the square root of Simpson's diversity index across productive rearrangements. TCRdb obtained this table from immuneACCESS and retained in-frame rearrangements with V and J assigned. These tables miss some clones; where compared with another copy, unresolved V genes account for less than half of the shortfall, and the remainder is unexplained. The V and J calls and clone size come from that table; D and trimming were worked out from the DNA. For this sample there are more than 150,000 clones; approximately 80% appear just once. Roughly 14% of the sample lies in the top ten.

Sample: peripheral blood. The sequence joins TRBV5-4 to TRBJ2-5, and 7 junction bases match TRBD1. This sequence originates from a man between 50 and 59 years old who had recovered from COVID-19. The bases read TGTGCCAGCAGCCTAGACAGGGCACAAGAGACCCAGTACTTC. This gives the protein CASSLDRAQETQYF.